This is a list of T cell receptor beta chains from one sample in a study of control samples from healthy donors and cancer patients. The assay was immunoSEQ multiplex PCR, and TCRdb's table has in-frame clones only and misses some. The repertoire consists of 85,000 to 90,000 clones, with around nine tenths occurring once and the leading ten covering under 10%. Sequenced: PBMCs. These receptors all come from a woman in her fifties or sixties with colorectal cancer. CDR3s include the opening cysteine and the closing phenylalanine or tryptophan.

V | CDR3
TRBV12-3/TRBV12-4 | CASSYQGGAFF
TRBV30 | CASRPGQGVSGYTF
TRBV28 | CASSNRGGNTIYF
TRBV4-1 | CASSQEVTRNYGYTF
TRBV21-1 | CASSIPRDKTHRSQETQYF
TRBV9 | CASSARTGGLSGNTIYF
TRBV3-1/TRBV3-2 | CASSSHHATEAFF
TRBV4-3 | CASSQDAGLNNSPLHF
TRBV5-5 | CASGTAGGKAFF
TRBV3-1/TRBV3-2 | CASSPREGWNEAFF
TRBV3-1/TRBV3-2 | CASTLFRDSGDEAFF
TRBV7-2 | CASSLLPGQGNQPQHF
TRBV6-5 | CASSPEGGGGEKLFF
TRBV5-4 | CASSLGFGGGTDTQYF
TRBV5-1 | CASSLSGPNTEAFF
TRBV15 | CATSRDLGTRSTEAFF
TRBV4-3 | CASSQDFASGKTQYF
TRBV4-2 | CASSDGLASDTQYF
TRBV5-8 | CASNWEGTSDTQYF
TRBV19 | CASTPGRRLNTEAFF
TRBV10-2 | CASRGTGLNTEAFF